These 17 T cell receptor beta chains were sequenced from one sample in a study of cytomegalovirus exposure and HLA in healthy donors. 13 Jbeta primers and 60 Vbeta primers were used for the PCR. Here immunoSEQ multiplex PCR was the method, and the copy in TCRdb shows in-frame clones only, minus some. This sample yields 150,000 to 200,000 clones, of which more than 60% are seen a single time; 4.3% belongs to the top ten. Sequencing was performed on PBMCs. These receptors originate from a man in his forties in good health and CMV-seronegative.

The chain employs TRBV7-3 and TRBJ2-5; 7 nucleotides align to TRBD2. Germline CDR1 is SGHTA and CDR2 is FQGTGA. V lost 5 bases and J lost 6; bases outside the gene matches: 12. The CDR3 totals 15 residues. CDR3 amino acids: CASSPGGRGGKTQYF. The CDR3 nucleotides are TGTGCCAGCAGCCCCGGAGGTAGGGGAGGGAAGACCCAGTACTTC. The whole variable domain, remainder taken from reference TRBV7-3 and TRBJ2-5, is GAGVSQTPSNKVTEKGKYVELRCDPISGHTALYWYRQSLGQGPEFLIYFQGTGAADDSGLPNDRFFAVRPEGSVSTLKIQRTERGDSAVYLCASSPGGRGGKTQYFGPGTRLLVL.

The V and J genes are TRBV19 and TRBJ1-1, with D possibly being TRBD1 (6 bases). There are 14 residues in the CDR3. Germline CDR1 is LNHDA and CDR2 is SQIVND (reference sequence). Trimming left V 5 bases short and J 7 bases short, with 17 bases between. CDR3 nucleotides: TGTGCCAGTAGTCCTCCTACAGGGTCGGGTGAAGCTTTCTTT. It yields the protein CASSPPTGSGEAFF.

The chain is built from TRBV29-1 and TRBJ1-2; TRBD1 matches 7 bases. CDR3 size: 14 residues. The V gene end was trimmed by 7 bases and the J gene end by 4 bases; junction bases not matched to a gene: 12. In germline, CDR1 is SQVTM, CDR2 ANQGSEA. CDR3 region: CSAHPPGQLYGYTF. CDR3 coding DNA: TGCAGCGCCCACCCTCCGGGACAGCTCTATGGCTACACCTTC. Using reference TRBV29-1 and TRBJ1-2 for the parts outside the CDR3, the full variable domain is SAVISQKPSRDICQRGTSLTIQCQVDSQVTMMFWYRQQPGQSLTLIATANQGSEATYESGFVIDKFPISRPNLTFSTLTVSNMSPEDSSIYLCSAHPPGQLYGYTFGSGTRLTVV.

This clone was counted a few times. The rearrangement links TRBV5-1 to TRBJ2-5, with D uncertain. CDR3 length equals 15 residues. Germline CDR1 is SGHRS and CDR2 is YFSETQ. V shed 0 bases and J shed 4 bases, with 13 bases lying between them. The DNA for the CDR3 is TGCGCCAGCAGCTTGGCAAAGGAATTAGCAGAGACCCAGTACTTC. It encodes CASSLAKELAETQYF.

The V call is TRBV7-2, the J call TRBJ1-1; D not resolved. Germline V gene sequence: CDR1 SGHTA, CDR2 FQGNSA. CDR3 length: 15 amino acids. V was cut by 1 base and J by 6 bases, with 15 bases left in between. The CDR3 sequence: CASSLDVGRHSEAFF. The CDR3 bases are TGTGCCAGCAGCTTAGACGTAGGGAGGCACTCTGAAGCTTTCTTT.

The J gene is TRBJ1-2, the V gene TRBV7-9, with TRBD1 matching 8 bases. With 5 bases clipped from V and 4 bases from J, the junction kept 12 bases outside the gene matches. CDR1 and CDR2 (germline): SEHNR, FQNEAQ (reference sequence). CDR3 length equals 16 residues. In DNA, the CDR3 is TGTGCCAGCAGCCAACTACGACCAGGGACAGGCTATGGCTACACCTTC. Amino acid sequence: CASSQLRPGTGYGYTF.

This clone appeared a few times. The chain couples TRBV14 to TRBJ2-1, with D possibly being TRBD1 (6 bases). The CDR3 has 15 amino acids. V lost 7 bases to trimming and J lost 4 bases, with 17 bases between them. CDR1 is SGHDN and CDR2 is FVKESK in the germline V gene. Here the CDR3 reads CASTVGQGRYNEQFF. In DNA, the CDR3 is TGTGCCAGCACCGTTGGCCAGGGGAGATACAATGAGCAGTTCTTC.

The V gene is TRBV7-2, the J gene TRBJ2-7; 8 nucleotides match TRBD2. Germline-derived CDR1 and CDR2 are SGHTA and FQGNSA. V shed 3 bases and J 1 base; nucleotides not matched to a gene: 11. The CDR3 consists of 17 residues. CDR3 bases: TGTGCCAGCAGCTTGACTAGAGCGGGGGCTCCTTCCTACGAGCAGTACTTC. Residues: CASSLTRAGAPSYEQYF.

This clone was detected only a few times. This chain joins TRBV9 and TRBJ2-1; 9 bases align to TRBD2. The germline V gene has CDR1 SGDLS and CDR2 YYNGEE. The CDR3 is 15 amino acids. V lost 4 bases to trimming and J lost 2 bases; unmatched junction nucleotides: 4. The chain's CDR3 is CASSSSGAPYNEQFF. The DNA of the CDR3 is TGTGCCAGCAGCTCTAGCGGGGCACCCTACAATGAGCAGTTCTTC.

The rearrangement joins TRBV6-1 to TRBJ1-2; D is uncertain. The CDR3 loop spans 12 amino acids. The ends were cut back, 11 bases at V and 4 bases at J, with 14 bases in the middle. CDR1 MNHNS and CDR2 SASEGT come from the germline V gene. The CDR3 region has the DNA TGTGCCTGCGAGAGCCTTGCCTATGGCTACACCTTC. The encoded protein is CACESLAYGYTF.

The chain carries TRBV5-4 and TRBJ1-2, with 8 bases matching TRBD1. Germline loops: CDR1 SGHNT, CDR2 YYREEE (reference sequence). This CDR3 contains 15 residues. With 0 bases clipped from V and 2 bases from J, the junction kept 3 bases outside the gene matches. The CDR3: CASSLDPGGNYGYTF. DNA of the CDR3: TGTGCCAGCAGCTTGGATCCAGGGGGCAACTATGGCTACACCTTC.

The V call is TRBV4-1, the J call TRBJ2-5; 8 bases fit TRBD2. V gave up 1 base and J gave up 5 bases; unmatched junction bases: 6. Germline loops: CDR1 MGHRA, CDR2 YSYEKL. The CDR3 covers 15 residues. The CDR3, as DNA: TGCGCCAGCAGCCAAGTTGCGGGGGGACCGGAGACCCAGTACTTC. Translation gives CASSQVAGGPETQYF.

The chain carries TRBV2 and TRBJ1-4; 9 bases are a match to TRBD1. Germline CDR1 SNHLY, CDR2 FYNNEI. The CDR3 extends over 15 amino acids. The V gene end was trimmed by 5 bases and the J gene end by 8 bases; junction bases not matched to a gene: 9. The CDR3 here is CASSKDRGEEEKLFF. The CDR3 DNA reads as TGTGCCAGCAGTAAGGACAGGGGCGAGGAGGAAAAACTGTTTTTT.

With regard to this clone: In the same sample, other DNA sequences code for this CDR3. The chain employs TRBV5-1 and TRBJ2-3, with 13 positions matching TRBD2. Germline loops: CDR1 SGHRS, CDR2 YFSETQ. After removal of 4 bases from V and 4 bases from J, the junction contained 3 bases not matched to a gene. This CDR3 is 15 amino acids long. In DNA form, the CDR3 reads TGCGCCAGCAGCCCCGGACTAGCGGGGGCAGATACGCAGTATTTT. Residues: CASSPGLAGADTQYF.

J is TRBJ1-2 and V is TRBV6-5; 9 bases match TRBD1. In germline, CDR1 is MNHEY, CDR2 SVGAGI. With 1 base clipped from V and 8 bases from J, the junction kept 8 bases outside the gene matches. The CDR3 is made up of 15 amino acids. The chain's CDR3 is CASSYFTGTGCGYTF. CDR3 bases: TGTGCCAGCAGTTACTTCACCGGGACAGGGTGCGGCTACACCTTC.

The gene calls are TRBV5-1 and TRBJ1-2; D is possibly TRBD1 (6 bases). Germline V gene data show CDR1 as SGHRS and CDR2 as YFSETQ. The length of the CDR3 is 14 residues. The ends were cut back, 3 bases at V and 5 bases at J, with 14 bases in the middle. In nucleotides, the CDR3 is TGCGCCAGCAGCTCAGGGGAACCCGAATATGGCTACACCTTC. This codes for CASSSGEPEYGYTF.

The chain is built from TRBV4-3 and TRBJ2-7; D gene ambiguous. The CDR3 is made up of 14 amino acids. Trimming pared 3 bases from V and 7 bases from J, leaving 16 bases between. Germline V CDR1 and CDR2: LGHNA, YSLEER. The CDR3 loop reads CASSQLVTTWEQYF. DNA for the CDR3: TGCGCCAGCAGCCAGCTGGTCACTACTTGGGAGCAGTACTTC.